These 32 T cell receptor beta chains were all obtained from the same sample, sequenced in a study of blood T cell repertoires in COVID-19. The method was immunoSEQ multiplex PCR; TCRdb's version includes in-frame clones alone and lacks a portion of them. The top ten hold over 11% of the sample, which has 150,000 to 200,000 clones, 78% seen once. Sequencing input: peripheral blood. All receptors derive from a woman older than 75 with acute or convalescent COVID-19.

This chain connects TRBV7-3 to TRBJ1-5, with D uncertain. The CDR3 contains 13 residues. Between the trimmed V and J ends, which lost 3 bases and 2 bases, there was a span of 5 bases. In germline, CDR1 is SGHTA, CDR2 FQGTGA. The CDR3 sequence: CASSFRGNQPQHF. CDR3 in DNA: TGTGCCAGCAGCTTCCGGGGCAATCAGCCCCAGCATTTT.

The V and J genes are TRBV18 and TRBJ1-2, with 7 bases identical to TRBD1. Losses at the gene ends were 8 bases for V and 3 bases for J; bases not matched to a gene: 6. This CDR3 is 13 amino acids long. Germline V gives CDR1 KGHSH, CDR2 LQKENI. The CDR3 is CASAKGADYGYTF. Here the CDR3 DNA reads TGTGCCAGCGCCAAGGGGGCTGACTATGGCTACACCTTC.

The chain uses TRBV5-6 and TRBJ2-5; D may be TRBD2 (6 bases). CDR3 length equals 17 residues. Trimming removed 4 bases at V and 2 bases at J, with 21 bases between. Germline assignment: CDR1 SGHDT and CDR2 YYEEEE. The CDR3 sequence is CASSLLAAITIQETQYF. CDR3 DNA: TGTGCCAGCAGCCTGTTAGCGGCTATTACGATACAAGAGACCCAGTACTTC.

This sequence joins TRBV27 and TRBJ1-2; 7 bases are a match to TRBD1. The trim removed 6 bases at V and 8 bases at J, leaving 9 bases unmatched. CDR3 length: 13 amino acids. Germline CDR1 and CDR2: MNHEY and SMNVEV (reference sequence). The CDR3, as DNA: TGTGCCAGCAGGACCCACAGGGGAGGCGGCTACACCTTC. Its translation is CASRTHRGGGYTF.

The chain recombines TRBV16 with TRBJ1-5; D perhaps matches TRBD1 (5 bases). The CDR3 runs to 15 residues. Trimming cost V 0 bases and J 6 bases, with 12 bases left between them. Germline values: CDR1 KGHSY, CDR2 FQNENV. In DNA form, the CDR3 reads TGTGCCAGCAGCCAATCAACAGGTAGCGGTCAGCCCCAGCATTTT. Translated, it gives CASSQSTGSGQPQHF.

CDR3 DNA: TGCGCCAGCAGCCAAATGGGGACAGATGAGCAGTTCTTC. This codes for CASSQMGTDEQFF. The J gene is TRBJ2-1, the V gene TRBV4-1; TRBD1 matches at 7 bases. CDR3 length: 13 amino acids. V dropped 2 bases and J dropped 8; count of bases not matched to a gene: 3. Germline lookup yields CDR1 MGHRA and CDR2 YSYEKL.

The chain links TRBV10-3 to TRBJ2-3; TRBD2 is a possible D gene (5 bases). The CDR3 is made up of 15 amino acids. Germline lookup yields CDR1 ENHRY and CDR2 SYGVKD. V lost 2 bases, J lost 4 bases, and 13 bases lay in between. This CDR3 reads CAISEEGRLADTQYF. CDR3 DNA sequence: TGTGCCATCAGTGAGGAGGGAAGGCTGGCAGATACGCAGTATTTT.

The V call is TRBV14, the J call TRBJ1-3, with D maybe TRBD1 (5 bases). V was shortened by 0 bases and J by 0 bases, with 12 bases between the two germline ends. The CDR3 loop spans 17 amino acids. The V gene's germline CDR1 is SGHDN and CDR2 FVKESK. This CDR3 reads CASSQDWGQLSGNTIYF. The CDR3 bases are TGTGCCAGCAGCCAAGATTGGGGCCAACTCTCTGGAAACACCATATATTTT.

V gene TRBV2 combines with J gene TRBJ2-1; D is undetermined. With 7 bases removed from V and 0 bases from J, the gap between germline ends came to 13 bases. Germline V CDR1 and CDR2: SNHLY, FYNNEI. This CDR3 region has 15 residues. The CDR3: CASTAEATSYNEQFF. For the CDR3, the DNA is TGTGCCAGCACTGCAGAGGCCACCTCCTACAATGAGCAGTTCTTC.

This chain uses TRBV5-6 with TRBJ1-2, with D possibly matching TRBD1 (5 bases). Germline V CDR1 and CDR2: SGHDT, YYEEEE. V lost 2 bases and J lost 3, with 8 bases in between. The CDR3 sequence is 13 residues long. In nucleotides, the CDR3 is TGTGCCAGCAGCTTCGGCAGGGACTATGGCTACACCTTC. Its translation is CASSFGRDYGYTF.

CDR3 nucleotide sequence: TGTGCCAGCACTAAGGAAGCGGGGGGGCCAGAGACCCAGTACTTC. Its protein is CASTKEAGGPETQYF. V and J are TRBV2 and TRBJ2-5, with 10 bases that match TRBD2. This CDR3 comprises 15 residues. Germline-derived CDR1 and CDR2 are SNHLY and FYNNEI. V gave up 7 bases and J gave up 4 bases; unmatched junction bases: 9.

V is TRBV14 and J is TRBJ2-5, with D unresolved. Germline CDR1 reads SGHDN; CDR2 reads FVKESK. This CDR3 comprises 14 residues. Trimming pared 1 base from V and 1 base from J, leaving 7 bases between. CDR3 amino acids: CASSQVGLQETQYF. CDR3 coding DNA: TGTGCCAGCAGCCAAGTGGGCCTCCAAGAGACCCAGTACTTC. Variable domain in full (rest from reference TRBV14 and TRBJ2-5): EAGVTQFPSHSVIEKGQTVTLRCDPISGHDNLYWYRRVMGKEIKFLLHFVKESKQDESGMPNNRFLAERTGGTYSTLKVQPAELEDSGVYFCASSQVGLQETQYFGPGTRLLVL.

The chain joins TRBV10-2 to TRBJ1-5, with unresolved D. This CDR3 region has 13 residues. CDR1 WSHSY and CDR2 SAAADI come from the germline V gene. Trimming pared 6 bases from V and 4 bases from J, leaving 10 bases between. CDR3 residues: CASSNSQNQPQHF. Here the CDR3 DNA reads TGCGCCAGCAGCAACAGCCAGAATCAGCCCCAGCATTTT.

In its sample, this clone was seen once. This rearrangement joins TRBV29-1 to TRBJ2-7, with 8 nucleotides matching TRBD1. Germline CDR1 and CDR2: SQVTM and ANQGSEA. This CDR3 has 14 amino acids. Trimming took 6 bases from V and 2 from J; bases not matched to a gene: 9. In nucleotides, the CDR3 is TGCAGCGTGACATGGACAGGGACAACCTACGAGCAGTACTTC. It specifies CSVTWTGTTYEQYF.

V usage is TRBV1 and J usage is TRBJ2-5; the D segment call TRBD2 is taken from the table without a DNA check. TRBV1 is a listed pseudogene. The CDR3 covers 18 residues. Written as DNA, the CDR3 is TGCACCAGCAGCCAAGATCACGTGCGGGAGAGGTATTGGGAGACCCAGTACTTC. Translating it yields CTSSQDHVRERYWETQYF.

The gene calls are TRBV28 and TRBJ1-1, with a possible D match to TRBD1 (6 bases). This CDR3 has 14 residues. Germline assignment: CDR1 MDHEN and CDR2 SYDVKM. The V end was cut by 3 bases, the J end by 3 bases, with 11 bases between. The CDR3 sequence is CASSLGGGYTEAFF. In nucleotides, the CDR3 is TGTGCCAGCAGTTTGGGGGGGGGCTACACTGAAGCTTTCTTT.

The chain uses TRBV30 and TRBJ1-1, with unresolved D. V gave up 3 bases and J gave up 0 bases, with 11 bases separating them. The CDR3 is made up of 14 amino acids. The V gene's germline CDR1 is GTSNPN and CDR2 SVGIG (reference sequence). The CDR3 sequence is CAWRHRRVNTEAFF. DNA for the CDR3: TGTGCCTGGAGGCATCGTCGGGTGAACACTGAAGCTTTCTTT. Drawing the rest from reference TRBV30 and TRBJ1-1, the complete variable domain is SQTIHQWPATLVQPVGSPLSLECTVEGTSNPNLYWYRQAAGRGLQLLFYSVGIGQISSEVPQNLSASRPQDRQFILSSKKLLLSDSGFYLCAWRHRRVNTEAFFGQGTRLTVV.

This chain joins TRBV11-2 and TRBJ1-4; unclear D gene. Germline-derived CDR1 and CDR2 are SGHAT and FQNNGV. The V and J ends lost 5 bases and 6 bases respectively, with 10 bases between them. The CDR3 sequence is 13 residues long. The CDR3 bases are TGTGCCAGCAGCCTACCGTTACATGAAAAACTGTTTTTT. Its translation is CASSLPLHEKLFF.

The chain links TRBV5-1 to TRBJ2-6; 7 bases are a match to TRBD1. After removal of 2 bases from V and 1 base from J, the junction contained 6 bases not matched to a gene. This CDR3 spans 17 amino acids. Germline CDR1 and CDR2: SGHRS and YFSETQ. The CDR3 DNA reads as TGCGCCAGCAGCTTCCGGGACAGAGGTTCTGGGGCCAACGTCCTGACTTTC. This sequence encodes CASSFRDRGSGANVLTF. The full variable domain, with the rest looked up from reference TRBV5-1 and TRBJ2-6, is KAGVTQTPRYLIKTRGQQVTLSCSPISGHRSVSWYQQTPGQGLQFLFEYFSETQRNKGNFPGRFSGRQFSNSRSEMNVSTLELGDSALYLCASSFRDRGSGANVLTFGAGSRLTVL.

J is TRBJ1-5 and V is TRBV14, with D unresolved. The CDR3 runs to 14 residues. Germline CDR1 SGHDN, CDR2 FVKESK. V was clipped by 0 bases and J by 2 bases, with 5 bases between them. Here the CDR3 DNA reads TGTGCCAGCAGCCAAGATCAGGGCAATCAGCCCCAGCATTTT. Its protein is CASSQDQGNQPQHF. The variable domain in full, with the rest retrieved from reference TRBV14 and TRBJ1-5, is EAGVTQFPSHSVIEKGQTVTLRCDPISGHDNLYWYRRVMGKEIKFLLHFVKESKQDESGMPNNRFLAERTGGTYSTLKVQPAELEDSGVYFCASSQDQGNQPQHFGDGTRLSIL.

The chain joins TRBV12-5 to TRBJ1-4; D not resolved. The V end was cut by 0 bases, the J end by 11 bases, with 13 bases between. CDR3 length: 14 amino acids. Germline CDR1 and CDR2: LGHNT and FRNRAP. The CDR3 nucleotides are TGTGCTAGTGGTTTGGTACAGCCTAATGGGAAACTGTTTTTT. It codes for CASGLVQPNGKLFF.

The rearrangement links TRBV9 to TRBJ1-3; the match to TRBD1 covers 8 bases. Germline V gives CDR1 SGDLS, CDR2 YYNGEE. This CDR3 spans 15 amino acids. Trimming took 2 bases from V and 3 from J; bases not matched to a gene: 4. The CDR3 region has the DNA TGTGCCAGCAGCGTCGACAGGGGCGGTGGAAACACCATATATTTT. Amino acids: CASSVDRGGGNTIYF. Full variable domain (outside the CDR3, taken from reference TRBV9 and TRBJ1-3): DSGVTQTPKHLITATGQRVTLRCSPRSGDLSVYWYQQSLDQGLQFLIQYYNGEERAKGNILERFSAQQFPDLHSELNLSSLELGDSALYFCASSVDRGGGNTIYFGEGSWLTVV.

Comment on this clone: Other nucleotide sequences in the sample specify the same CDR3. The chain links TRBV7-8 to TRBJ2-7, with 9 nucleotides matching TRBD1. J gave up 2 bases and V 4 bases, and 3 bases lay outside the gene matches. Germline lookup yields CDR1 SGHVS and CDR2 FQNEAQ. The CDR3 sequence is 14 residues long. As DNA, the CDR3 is TGTGCCAGCAGCTGGGACAGGGCGACCTACGAGCAGTACTTC. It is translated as CASSWDRATYEQYF.

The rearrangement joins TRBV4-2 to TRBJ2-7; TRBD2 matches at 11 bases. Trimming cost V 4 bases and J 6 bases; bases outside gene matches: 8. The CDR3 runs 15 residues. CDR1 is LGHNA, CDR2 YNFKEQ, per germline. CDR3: CASSPGGLAAFEQYF. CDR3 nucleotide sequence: TGTGCCAGCAGCCCGGGGGGACTAGCGGCGTTCGAGCAGTACTTC.

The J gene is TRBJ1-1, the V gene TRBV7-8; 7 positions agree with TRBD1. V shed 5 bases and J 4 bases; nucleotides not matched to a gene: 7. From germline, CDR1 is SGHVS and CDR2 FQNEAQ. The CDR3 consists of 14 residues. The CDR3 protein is CASSPQGVGTEAFF. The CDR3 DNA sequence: TGTGCCAGCAGCCCTCAGGGGGTCGGCACTGAAGCTTTCTTT.

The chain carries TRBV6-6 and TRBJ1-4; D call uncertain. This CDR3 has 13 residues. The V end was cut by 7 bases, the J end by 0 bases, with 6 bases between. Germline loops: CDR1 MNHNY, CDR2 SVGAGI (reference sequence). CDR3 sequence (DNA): TGTGCCAGCACCCGTGCAACTAATGAAAAACTGTTTTTT. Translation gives CASTRATNEKLFF.

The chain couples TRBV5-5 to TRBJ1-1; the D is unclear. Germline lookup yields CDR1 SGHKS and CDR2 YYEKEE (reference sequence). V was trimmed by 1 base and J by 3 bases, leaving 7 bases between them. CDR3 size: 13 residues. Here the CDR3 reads CASSLLRDTEAFF. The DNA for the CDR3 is TGTGCCAGCAGCTTGTTGCGGGACACTGAAGCTTTCTTT.

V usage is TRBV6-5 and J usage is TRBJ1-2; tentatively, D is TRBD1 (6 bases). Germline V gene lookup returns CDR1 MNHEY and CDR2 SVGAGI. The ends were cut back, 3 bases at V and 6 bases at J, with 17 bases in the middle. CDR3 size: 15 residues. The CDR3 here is CASSYQTGTFNGYTF. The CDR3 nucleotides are TGTGCCAGCAGTTATCAAACCGGGACATTCAATGGCTACACCTTC.

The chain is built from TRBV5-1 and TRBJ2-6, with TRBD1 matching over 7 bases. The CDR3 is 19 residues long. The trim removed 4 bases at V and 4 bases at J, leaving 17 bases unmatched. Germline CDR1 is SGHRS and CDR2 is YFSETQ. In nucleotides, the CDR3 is TGCGCCAGCAGCCCGAGAACGGACAGGCATTCGGGGGGGGCCAACGTCCTGACTTTC. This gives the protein CASSPRTDRHSGGANVLTF.

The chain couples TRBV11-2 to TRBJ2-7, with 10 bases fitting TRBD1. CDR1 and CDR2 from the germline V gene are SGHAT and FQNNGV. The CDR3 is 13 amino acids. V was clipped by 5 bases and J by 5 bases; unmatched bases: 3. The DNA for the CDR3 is TGTGCCAGCAGCACGACAGGGGGCCACGAGCAGTACTTC. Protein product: CASSTTGGHEQYF.

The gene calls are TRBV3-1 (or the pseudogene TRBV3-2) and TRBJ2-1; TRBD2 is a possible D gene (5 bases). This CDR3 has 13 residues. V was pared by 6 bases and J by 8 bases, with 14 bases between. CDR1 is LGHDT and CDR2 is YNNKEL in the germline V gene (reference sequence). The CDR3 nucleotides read TGTGCCAGCAGTCAGTGGGAGACCGATGAGCAGTTCTTC. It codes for CASSQWETDEQFF.

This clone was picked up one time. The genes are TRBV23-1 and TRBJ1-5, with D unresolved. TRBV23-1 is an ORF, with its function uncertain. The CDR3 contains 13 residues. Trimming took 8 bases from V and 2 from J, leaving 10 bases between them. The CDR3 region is CASRSGGNQPQHF. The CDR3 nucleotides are TGCGCCAGCCGGTCGGGAGGCAATCAGCCCCAGCATTTT.